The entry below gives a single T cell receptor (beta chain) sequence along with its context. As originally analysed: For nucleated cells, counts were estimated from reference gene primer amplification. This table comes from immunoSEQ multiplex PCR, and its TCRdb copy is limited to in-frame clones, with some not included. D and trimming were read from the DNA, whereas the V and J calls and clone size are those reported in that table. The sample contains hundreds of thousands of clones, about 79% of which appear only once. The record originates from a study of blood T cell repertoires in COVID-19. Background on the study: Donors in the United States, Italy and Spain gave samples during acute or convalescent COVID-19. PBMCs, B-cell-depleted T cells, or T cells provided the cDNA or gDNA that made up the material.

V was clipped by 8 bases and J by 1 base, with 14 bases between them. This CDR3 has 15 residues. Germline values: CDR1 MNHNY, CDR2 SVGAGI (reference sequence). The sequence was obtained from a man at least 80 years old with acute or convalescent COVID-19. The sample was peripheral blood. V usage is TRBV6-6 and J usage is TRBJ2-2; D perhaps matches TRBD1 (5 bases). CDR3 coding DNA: TGTGCCAGCCGCTCAGGGTCGGGGAACACCGGGGAGCTGTTTTTT. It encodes CASRSGSGNTGELFF.